This TCR beta chain stems from a study of OX40 agonist ivuxolimab in advanced cancers. Study outcomes and limitations: Clones of CD4+ and CD8+ blood T cells grew by week 6 at doses of 0.1 to 3.0 mg/kg. Among patients with partial responses at 0.1-3.0 mg/kg, clonal expansion was among the lowest.

V lost 2 bases, J lost 4 bases, and 3 bases stayed unmatched. CDR1 SGDLS and CDR2 YYNGEE come from the germline V gene. There are 16 residues in the CDR3. Clones were read by immunoSEQ multiplex PCR, and TCRdb kept only the in-frame ones, dropping some. Of roughly 96,000 clones listed, more than 80% are singletons. Sampling of blood occurred at baseline, cycle 4 day 1, and cycle 7 day 1. About this clone: Its matching antigen is unknown. Additional DNA sequences in this sample encode the identical CDR3.

Source: CD4+ or CD8+ T cells sorted from blood, taken in a trial of the OX40 agonist ivuxolimab. The chain is built from TRBV9 and TRBJ2-3; 14 nucleotides line up with TRBD2. The clonotype originates from an adult with an advanced solid tumor such as melanoma, head and neck, liver or kidney cancer. The CDR3 DNA is TGTGCCAGCAGCGTGGGGACTAGCGGGAGCGCAGATACGCAGTATTTT. This sequence encodes CASSVGTSGSADTQYF.